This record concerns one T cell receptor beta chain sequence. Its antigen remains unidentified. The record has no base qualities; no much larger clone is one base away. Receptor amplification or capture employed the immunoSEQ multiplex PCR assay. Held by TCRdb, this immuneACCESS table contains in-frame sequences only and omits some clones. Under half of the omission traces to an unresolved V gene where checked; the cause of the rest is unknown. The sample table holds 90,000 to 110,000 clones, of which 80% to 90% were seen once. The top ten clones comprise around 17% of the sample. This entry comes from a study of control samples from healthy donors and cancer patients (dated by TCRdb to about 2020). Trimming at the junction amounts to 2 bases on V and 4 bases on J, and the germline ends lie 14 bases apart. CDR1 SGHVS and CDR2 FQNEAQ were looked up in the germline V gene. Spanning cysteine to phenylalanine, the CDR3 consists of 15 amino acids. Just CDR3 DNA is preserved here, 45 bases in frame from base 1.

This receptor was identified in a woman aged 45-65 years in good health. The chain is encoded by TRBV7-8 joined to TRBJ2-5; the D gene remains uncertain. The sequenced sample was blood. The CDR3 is CASSLIEMGIETQYF. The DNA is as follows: TGTGCCAGCAGCTTAATCGAGATGGGTATAGAGACCCAGTACTTC.